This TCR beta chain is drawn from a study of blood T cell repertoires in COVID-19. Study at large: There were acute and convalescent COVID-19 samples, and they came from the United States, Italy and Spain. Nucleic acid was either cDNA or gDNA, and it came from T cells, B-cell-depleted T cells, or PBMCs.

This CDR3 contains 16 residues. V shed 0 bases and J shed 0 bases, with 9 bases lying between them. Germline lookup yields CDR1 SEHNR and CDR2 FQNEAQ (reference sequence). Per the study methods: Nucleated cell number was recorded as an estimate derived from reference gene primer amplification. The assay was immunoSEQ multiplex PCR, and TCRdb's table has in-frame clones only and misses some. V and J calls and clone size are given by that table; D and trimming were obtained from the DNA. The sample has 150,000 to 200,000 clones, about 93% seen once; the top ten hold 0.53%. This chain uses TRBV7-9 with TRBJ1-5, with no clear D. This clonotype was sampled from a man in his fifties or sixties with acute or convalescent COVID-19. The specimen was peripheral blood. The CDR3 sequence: CASSLAGTVSNQPQHF. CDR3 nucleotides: TGTGCCAGCAGCTTAGCCGGCACAGTTAGCAATCAGCCCCAGCATTTT.